This is a list of T cell receptor beta chains from one sample in a study of naive and memory T cell subsets. Each CDR3 protein gets one entry after TCRdb re-called the UMI-ligation and nested PCR reads with MiXCR. This table holds around 140,000 distinct CDR3 sequences, approximately 24% found once. Sequenced: naive CD4+ T cells from blood. The receptors were gathered from a human donor in good health. The CDR3 runs from the conserved cysteine through the conserved F or W. D genes are given only for firm matches. Clone size is shown for a subset of rows, as once, few, many or a class of expanded clone.

clone_size: -; v_call: TRBV4-3; d_call: TRBD2; j_call: TRBJ2-1; cdr3_nt: TGCGCCAGCAGCCAGGAGGGACTAGCGGACTACAATGAGCAGTTCTTC; cdr3_aa: CASSQEGLADYNEQFF
clone_size: few; v_call: TRBV2; d_call: TRBD2; j_call: TRBJ2-3; cdr3_nt: TGTGCCAGCAGTGCTCCTAGCGGCATTGGAAATACGCAGTATTTT; cdr3_aa: CASSAPSGIGNTQYF
clone_size: -; v_call: TRBV20-1; d_call: -; j_call: TRBJ2-3; cdr3_nt: TGCAGTGCTAGAGATCATCGGATAGTGGGAGTGGCAGATACGCAGTATTTT; cdr3_aa: CSARDHRIVGVADTQYF
clone_size: few; v_call: TRBV20-1; d_call: TRBD1; j_call: TRBJ1-4; cdr3_nt: TGCAGTGCTAGAGATGTGGGACAGGGCTTAAAACTGTTTTTT; cdr3_aa: CSARDVGQGLKLFF
clone_size: few; v_call: TRBV20-1; d_call: -; j_call: TRBJ2-5; cdr3_nt: TGCAGTGCTGGGGGAGTTCAAGAGACCCAGTACTTC; cdr3_aa: CSAGGVQETQYF
clone_size: few; v_call: TRBV15; d_call: -; j_call: TRBJ1-5; cdr3_nt: TGTGCCACCAGCAGAGCGGTAAGCAATCAGCCCCAGCATTTT; cdr3_aa: CATSRAVSNQPQHF
clone_size: few; v_call: TRBV20-1; d_call: -; j_call: TRBJ2-5; cdr3_nt: TGCAGTGCTACGATCGGAGGGCAAGAGACCCAGTACTTC; cdr3_aa: CSATIGGQETQYF
clone_size: few; v_call: TRBV11-2; d_call: -; j_call: TRBJ2-1; cdr3_nt: TGTGCCAGCAGCTCCCGACTCGAATATAACAATGAGCAGTTCTTC; cdr3_aa: CASSSRLEYNNEQFF
clone_size: few; v_call: TRBV28; d_call: -; j_call: TRBJ2-7; cdr3_nt: TGTGCCAGCAGTGACCCCTCGGGGCGGAAAGCGTCCTACGAGCAGTACTTC; cdr3_aa: CASSDPSGRKASYEQYF
clone_size: few; v_call: TRBV12-3/TRBV12-4; d_call: -; j_call: TRBJ2-7; cdr3_nt: TGTGCCAGCAGTTTCGGGACCACCTACGAGCAGTACTTC; cdr3_aa: CASSFGTTYEQYF
clone_size: -; v_call: TRBV20-1; d_call: -; j_call: TRBJ2-2; cdr3_nt: TGCAGTGCTGAAGACAGGAAGAACACCGGGGAGCTGTTTTTT; cdr3_aa: CSAEDRKNTGELFF
clone_size: few; v_call: TRBV4-3; d_call: -; j_call: TRBJ1-1; cdr3_nt: TGCGCCAGCAGCCAAGAGCAGGGGAGGAGCACTGAAGCTTTCTTT; cdr3_aa: CASSQEQGRSTEAFF
clone_size: few; v_call: TRBV4-1; d_call: TRBD1; j_call: TRBJ2-6; cdr3_nt: TGCGCCACAACACAGGGGGGATTTGGGGCCAACGTCCTGACTTTC; cdr3_aa: CATTQGGFGANVLTF
clone_size: -; v_call: TRBV25-1; d_call: -; j_call: TRBJ2-5; cdr3_nt: TGTGCCAGCCGTCCCCGGGGCCTACCCCAAGAGACCCAGTACTTC; cdr3_aa: CASRPRGLPQETQYF
clone_size: -; v_call: TRBV3-1; d_call: TRBD1; j_call: TRBJ2-2; cdr3_nt: TGTGCCAGCAGCCTCCGGGACAGGGGGCCTAGCGGGGAGCTGTTTTTT; cdr3_aa: CASSLRDRGPSGELFF
clone_size: few; v_call: TRBV28; d_call: TRBD1; j_call: TRBJ1-5; cdr3_nt: TGTGCCAGCAGCCAAACTTTCCCTCGACAGGGGGGCTTTTATAGCAATCAGCCCCAGCATTTT; cdr3_aa: CASSQTFPRQGGFYSNQPQHF
clone_size: -; v_call: TRBV11-2; d_call: -; j_call: TRBJ1-1; cdr3_nt: TGTGCCAGCAGCCCATCCGCGGCAGGGAACTTCATGAACACTGAAGCTTTCTTT; cdr3_aa: CASSPSAAGNFMNTEAFF
clone_size: -; v_call: TRBV12-3/TRBV12-4; d_call: TRBD1; j_call: TRBJ1-6; cdr3_nt: TGTGCCAGCAGTCTCGGGACAGGGGTGGGGTCACCCCTCCACTTT; cdr3_aa: CASSLGTGVGSPLHF
clone_size: -; v_call: TRBV9; d_call: -; j_call: TRBJ1-6; cdr3_nt: TGTGCCAGCAGCGTAGAGGTCAGCAATAATTCACCCCTCCACTTT; cdr3_aa: CASSVEVSNNSPLHF
clone_size: few; v_call: TRBV12-3/TRBV12-4; d_call: -; j_call: TRBJ1-6; cdr3_nt: TGTGCCAGCAGTCCAGAAGGGACAACCAGGAACGATTCACCCCTCCACTTT; cdr3_aa: CASSPEGTTRNDSPLHF
clone_size: few; v_call: TRBV7-2; d_call: -; j_call: TRBJ1-2; cdr3_nt: TGTGCCAGCGCGATATCCCGGTATGGCTACACCTTC; cdr3_aa: CASAISRYGYTF
clone_size: -; v_call: TRBV4-3; d_call: TRBD1; j_call: TRBJ2-3; cdr3_nt: TGCGCCAGCAGCCAGGACAGGGGAGGTGCGCAGTATTTT; cdr3_aa: CASSQDRGGAQYF
clone_size: -; v_call: TRBV20-1; d_call: TRBD2; j_call: TRBJ2-1; cdr3_nt: TGCAGTGCTAGAGTTGAGCTAGCGGGGTTATCAGGTTACAATGAGCAGTTCTTC; cdr3_aa: CSARVELAGLSGYNEQFF
clone_size: -; v_call: TRBV5-4; d_call: TRBD2; j_call: TRBJ2-7; cdr3_nt: TGTGCCAGCAGCACGGGACTAGCGGGAGGAAGAGGGAGCGAGCAGTACTTC; cdr3_aa: CASSTGLAGGRGSEQYF
clone_size: few; v_call: TRBV27; d_call: -; j_call: TRBJ1-6; cdr3_nt: TGTGCCAGCAGTTCATGGCGTAATTCACCCCTCCACTTT; cdr3_aa: CASSSWRNSPLHF
clone_size: -; v_call: TRBV6-6; d_call: TRBD1; j_call: TRBJ1-5; cdr3_nt: TGTGCCAGCAGTGACCCGTTTGACAGGGGGAACGATCACCCCCAGCATTTT; cdr3_aa: CASSDPFDRGNDHPQHF
clone_size: -; v_call: TRBV20-1; d_call: -; j_call: TRBJ1-1; cdr3_nt: TGCAGTGCCTATGGGCCACAGAGGAACACTGAAGCTTTCTTT; cdr3_aa: CSAYGPQRNTEAFF
clone_size: -; v_call: TRBV15; d_call: -; j_call: TRBJ2-1; cdr3_nt: TGTGCCACCAGCAGAGTGGGGGGCGCCTACAATGAGCAGTTCTTC; cdr3_aa: CATSRVGGAYNEQFF
clone_size: few; v_call: TRBV3-1; d_call: -; j_call: TRBJ2-7; cdr3_nt: TGTGCCAGCAGCCAAGGTGTAGTTGAGCAGTACTTC; cdr3_aa: CASSQGVVEQYF
clone_size: -; v_call: TRBV12-3/TRBV12-4; d_call: -; j_call: TRBJ1-6; cdr3_nt: TGTGCCAGCATGATGGACTATAATTCACCCCTCCACTTT; cdr3_aa: CASMMDYNSPLHF
clone_size: -; v_call: TRBV6-5; d_call: -; j_call: TRBJ1-2; cdr3_nt: TGTGCCAGCAGTGCCGCTAACTATGGCTACACCTTC; cdr3_aa: CASSAANYGYTF
clone_size: -; v_call: TRBV20-1; d_call: -; j_call: TRBJ1-4; cdr3_nt: TGCAGTGCTAGAGACAGGAGGTGGGAAAAACTGTTTTTT; cdr3_aa: CSARDRRWEKLFF
clone_size: -; v_call: TRBV20-1; d_call: -; j_call: TRBJ2-7; cdr3_nt: TGCAGTGCTAGTCGGTCGTCGGATCGCTACGAGCAGTACTTC; cdr3_aa: CSASRSSDRYEQYF
clone_size: -; v_call: TRBV23-1; d_call: TRBD1; j_call: TRBJ2-5; cdr3_nt: TGCGCCAGCAGTCATGGACAGGGATCCAGGGAGACCCAGTACTTC; cdr3_aa: CASSHGQGSRETQYF
clone_size: many; v_call: TRBV28; d_call: -; j_call: TRBJ1-4; cdr3_nt: TGTGCCAGCAGTTTGGTCCAAATGGGGCCGCGAAAACTGTTTTTT; cdr3_aa: CASSLVQMGPRKLFF
clone_size: -; v_call: TRBV29-1; d_call: -; j_call: TRBJ2-3; cdr3_nt: TGCAGCGTTGTTCGGGTCACAGATACGCAGTATTTT; cdr3_aa: CSVVRVTDTQYF
clone_size: -; v_call: TRBV27; d_call: -; j_call: TRBJ2-5; cdr3_nt: TGTGCCAGCAGTTTATCTCTAGGGGGGAGAGAGACCCAGTACTTC; cdr3_aa: CASSLSLGGRETQYF
clone_size: many; v_call: TRBV7-2; d_call: TRBD1; j_call: TRBJ2-5; cdr3_nt: TGTGCCAGCAGCTTAAGGGACAGGGCCAGGAAGACCCAGTACTTC; cdr3_aa: CASSLRDRARKTQYF
clone_size: -; v_call: TRBV2; d_call: -; j_call: TRBJ1-5; cdr3_nt: TGTGCCAGCAATAGGGGATGGGCTGGCAATCAGCCCCAGCATTTT; cdr3_aa: CASNRGWAGNQPQHF
clone_size: many; v_call: TRBV29-1; d_call: TRBD2; j_call: TRBJ2-1; cdr3_nt: TGCAGCGGAGATGCTAGCGGGATTTACAATGAGCAGTTCTTC; cdr3_aa: CSGDASGIYNEQFF
clone_size: -; v_call: TRBV4-3; d_call: TRBD1; j_call: TRBJ1-2; cdr3_nt: TGCGCCAGCAGCCAAGCGGGACAGGTTTATGGCTACACCTTC; cdr3_aa: CASSQAGQVYGYTF
clone_size: -; v_call: TRBV7-2; d_call: -; j_call: TRBJ1-1; cdr3_nt: TGTGCCAGCAGCCCCGGACGGACAATGAACACTGAAGCTTTCTTT; cdr3_aa: CASSPGRTMNTEAFF
clone_size: many; v_call: TRBV20-1; d_call: -; j_call: TRBJ2-7; cdr3_nt: TGCAGTGCGCCCCGAGGGGGGTCCTACGAGCAGTACTTC; cdr3_aa: CSAPRGGSYEQYF
clone_size: -; v_call: TRBV6-4; d_call: TRBD2; j_call: TRBJ2-1; cdr3_nt: TGTGCCAGCAGTGACTCGTTGGTCAAGCGGGAGTTATGGAATGAGCAGTTCTTC; cdr3_aa: CASSDSLVKRELWNEQFF
clone_size: -; v_call: TRBV6-2/TRBV6-3; d_call: -; j_call: TRBJ2-2; cdr3_nt: TGTGCCACCAGAAGGGTGCTTGGCACCGGGGAGCTGTTTTTT; cdr3_aa: CATRRVLGTGELFF
clone_size: many; v_call: TRBV11-2; d_call: -; j_call: TRBJ2-1; cdr3_nt: TGTGCCAGCAGCCTAACAGGCTGGGGTGAGCAGTTCTTC; cdr3_aa: CASSLTGWGEQFF
clone_size: many; v_call: TRBV20-1; d_call: -; j_call: TRBJ2-1; cdr3_nt: TGCAGTGCTAGCCGATTAAGTGAGCAGTTCTTC; cdr3_aa: CSASRLSEQFF
clone_size: few; v_call: TRBV14; d_call: -; j_call: TRBJ2-1; cdr3_nt: TGTGCCAGCAGACCGTCTAGCTCTCCCCAGATGCAGTTCTTC; cdr3_aa: CASRPSSSPQMQFF
clone_size: -; v_call: TRBV29-1; d_call: TRBD2; j_call: TRBJ2-2; cdr3_nt: TGCAGCGTGGTCATAGCGGGAGGGAACACCGGGGAGCTGTTTTTT; cdr3_aa: CSVVIAGGNTGELFF